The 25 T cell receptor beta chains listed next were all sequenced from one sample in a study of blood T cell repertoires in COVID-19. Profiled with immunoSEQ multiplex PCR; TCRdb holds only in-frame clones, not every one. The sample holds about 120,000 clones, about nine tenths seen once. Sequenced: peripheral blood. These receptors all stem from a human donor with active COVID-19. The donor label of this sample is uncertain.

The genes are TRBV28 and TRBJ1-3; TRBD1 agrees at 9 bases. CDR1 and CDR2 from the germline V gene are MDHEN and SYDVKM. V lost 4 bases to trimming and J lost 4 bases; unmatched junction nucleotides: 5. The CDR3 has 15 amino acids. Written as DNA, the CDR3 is TGTGCCAGCAGTTCCCCCGGGACAGGGGGAAACACCATATATTTT. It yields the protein CASSSPGTGGNTIYF.

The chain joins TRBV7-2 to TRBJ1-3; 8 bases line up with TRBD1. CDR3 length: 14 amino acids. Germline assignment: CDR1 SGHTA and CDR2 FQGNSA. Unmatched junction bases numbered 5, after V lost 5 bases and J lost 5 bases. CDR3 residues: CASSQGALRNTIYF. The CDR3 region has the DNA TGTGCCAGCAGCCAGGGGGCGCTTAGAAACACCATATATTTT.

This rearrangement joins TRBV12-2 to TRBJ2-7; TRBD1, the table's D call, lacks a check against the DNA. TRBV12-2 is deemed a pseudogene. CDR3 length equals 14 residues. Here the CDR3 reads CASRLVTVSYEQYF. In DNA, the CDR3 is TGTGCAAGTCGCTTAGTTACAGTCTCCTACGAGCAGTACTTC.

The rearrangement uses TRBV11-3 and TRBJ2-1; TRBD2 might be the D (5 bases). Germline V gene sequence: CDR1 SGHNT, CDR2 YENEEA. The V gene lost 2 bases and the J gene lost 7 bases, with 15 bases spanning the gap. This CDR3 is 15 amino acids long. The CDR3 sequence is CASSLTRLARNEQFF. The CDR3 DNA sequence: TGTGCCAGCAGCTTAACCAGGCTAGCCCGGAATGAGCAGTTCTTC.

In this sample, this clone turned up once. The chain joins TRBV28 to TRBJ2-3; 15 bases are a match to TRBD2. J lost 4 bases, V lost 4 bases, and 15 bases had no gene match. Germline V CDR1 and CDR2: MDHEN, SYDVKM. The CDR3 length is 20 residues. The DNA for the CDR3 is TGTGCCAGCAGTTCCTCTCCCGGGACTAGCGGGGGGCTACCCCCAGATACGCAGTATTTT. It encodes CASSSSPGTSGGLPPDTQYF.

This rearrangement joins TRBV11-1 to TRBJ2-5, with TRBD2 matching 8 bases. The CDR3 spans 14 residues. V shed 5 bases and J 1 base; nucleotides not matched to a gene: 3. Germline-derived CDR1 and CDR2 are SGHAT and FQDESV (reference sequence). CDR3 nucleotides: TGTGCCAGCAGCCGCCGGGGGGGCCAAGAGACCCAGTACTTC. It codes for CASSRRGGQETQYF.

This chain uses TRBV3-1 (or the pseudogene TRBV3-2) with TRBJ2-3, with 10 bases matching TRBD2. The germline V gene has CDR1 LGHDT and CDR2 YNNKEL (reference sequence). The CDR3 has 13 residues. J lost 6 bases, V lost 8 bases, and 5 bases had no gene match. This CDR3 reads CASQAGGADTQYF. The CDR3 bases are TGTGCCAGCCAAGCGGGGGGGGCGGATACGCAGTATTTT.

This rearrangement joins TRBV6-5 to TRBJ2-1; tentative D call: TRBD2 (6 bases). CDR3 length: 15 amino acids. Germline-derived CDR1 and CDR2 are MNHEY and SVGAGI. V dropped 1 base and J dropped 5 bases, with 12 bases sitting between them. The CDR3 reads CASSYYDGGNNEQFF. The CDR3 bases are TGTGCCAGCAGTTACTACGACGGGGGTAACAATGAGCAGTTCTTC.

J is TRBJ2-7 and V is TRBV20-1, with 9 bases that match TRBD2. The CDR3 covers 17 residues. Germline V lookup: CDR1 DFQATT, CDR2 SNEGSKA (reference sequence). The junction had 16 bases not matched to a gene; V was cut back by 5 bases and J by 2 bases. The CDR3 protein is CSAGAPIRAGGTYEQYF. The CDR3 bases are TGCAGTGCTGGTGCCCCTATTAGAGCGGGGGGAACCTACGAGCAGTACTTC.

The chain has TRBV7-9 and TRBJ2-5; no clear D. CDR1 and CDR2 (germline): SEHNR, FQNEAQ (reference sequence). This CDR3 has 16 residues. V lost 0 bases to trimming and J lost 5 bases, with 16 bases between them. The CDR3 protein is CASSLAGVTIGETQYF. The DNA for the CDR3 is TGTGCCAGCAGCTTAGCAGGTGTGACAATTGGGGAGACCCAGTACTTC.

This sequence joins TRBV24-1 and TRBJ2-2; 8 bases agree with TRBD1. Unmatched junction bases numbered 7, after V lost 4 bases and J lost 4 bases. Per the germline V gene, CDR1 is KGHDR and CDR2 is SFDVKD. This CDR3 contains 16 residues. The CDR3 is CATSDPTGALTGELFF. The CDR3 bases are TGTGCCACCAGTGACCCGACAGGGGCCCTCACCGGGGAGCTGTTTTTT.

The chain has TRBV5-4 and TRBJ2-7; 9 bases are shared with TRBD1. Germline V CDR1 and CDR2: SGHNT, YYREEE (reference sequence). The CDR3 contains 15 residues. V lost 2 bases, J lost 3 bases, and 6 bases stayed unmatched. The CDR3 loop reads CASSFSGTGRYEQYF. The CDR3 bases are TGTGCCAGCAGCTTTTCCGGGACAGGGCGCTACGAGCAGTACTTC.

The CDR3 region is CASSYHTGQGAYEQYF. The DNA of the CDR3 is TGTGCCAGCAGTTACCATACGGGACAGGGCGCCTACGAGCAGTACTTC. The chain recombines TRBV6-5 with TRBJ2-7, with 9 bases lining up with TRBD1. V shed 2 bases and J 2 bases; nucleotides not matched to a gene: 7. The CDR3 has 16 amino acids. Germline V gives CDR1 MNHEY, CDR2 SVGAGI.

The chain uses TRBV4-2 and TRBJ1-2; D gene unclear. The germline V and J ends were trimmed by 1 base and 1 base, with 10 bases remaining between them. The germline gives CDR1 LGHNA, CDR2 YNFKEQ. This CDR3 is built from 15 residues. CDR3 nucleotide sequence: TGTGCCAGCAGCCAAGTCCACAACATTAACTATGGCTACACCTTC. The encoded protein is CASSQVHNINYGYTF.

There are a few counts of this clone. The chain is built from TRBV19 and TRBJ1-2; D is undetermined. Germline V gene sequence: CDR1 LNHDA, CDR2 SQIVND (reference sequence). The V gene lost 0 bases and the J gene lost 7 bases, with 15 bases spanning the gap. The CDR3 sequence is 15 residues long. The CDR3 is CASSIDPRVSRGYTF. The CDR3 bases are TGTGCCAGTAGTATAGACCCCCGGGTGTCGCGTGGCTACACCTTC.

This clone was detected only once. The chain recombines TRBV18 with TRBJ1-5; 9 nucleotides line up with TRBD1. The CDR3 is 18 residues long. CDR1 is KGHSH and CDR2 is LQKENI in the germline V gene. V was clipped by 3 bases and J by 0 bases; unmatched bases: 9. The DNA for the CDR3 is TGTGCCAGCTCACCCACGGGACAGGGAACTTATAGCAATCAGCCCCAGCATTTT. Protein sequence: CASSPTGQGTYSNQPQHF.

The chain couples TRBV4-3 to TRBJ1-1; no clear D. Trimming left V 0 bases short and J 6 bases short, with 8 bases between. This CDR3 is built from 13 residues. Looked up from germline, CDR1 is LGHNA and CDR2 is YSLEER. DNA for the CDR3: TGCGCCAGCAGCCAAGATTCAGGTTCTGAAGCTTTCTTT. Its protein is CASSQDSGSEAFF.

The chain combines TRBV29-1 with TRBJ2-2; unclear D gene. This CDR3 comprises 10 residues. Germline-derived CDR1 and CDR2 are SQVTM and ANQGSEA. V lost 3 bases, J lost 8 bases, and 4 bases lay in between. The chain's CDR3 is CSVETGELFF. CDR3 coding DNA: TGCAGCGTTGAGACTGGGGAGCTGTTTTTT.

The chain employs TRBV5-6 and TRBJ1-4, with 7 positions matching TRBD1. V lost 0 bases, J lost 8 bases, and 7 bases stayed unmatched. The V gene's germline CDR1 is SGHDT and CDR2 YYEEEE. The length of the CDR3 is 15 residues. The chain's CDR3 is CASSLVGQRSEKLFF. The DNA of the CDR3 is TGTGCCAGCAGCTTGGTGGGACAGAGATCCGAAAAACTGTTTTTT.

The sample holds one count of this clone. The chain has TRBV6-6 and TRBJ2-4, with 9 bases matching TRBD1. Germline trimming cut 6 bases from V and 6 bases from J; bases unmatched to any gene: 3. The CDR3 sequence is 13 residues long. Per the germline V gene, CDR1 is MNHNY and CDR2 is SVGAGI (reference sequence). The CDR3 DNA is TGTGCCAGCAGCGAGGGACAGGGAAACATTCAGTACTTC. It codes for CASSEGQGNIQYF.

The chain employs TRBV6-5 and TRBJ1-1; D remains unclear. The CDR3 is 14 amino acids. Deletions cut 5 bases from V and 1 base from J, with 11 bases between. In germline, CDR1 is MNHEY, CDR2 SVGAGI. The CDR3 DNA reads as TGTGCCAGCAGTCCGCCGGGGAGGAACACTGAAGCTTTCTTT. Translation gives CASSPPGRNTEAFF.

The CDR3 loop reads CASSLAPGTGKYNEQFF. CDR3 nucleotides: TGTGCCAGCAGCTTAGCGCCCGGGACAGGGAAATACAATGAGCAGTTCTTC. V is TRBV7-2 and J is TRBJ2-1; 9 bases fit TRBD1. Germline CDR1 reads SGHTA; CDR2 reads FQGNSA. V dropped 0 bases and J dropped 4; count of bases not matched to a gene: 7. This CDR3 is built from 17 residues.

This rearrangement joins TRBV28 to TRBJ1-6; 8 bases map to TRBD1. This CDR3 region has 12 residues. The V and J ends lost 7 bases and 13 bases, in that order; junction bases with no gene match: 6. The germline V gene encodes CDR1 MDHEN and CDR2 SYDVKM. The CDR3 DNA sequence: TGTGCCAGCAACGTGGACAGGGCCCCCCTCCACTTT. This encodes CASNVDRAPLHF.

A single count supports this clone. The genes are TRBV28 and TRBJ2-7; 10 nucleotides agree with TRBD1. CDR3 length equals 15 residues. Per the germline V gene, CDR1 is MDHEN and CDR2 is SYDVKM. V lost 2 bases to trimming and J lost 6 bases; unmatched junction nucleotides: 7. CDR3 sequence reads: CASSLPGQGISEQYF. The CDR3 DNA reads TGTGCCAGCAGTTTACCGGGACAGGGGATCTCCGAGCAGTACTTC. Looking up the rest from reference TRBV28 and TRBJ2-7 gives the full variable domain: DVKVTQSSRYLVKRTGEKVFLECVQDMDHENMFWYRQDPGLGLRLIYFSYDVKMKEKGDIPEGYSVSREKKERFSLILESASTNQTSMYLCASSLPGQGISEQYFGPGTRLTVT.

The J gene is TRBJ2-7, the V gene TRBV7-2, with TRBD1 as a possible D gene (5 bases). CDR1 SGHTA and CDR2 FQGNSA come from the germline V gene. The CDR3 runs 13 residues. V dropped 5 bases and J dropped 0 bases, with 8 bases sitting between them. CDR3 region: CASSVRDSYEQYF. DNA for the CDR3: TGTGCCAGCAGCGTCAGGGACTCCTACGAGCAGTACTTC.